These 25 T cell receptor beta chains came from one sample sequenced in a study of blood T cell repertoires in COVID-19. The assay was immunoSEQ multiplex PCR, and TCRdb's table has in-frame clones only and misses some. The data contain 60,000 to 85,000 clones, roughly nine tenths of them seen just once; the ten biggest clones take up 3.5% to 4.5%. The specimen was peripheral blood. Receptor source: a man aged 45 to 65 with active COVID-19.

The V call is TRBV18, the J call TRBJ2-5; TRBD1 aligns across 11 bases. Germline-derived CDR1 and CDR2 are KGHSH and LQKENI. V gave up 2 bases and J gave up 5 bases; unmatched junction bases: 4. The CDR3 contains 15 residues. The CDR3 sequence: CASSPGQGARETQYF. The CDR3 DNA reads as TGTGCCAGCTCACCAGGACAGGGGGCTAGGGAGACCCAGTACTTC.

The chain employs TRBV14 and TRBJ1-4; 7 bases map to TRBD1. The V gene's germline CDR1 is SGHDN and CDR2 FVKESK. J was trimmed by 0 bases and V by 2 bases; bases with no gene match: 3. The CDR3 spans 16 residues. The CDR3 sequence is CASSQTDRATNEKLFF. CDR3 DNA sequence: TGTGCCAGCAGCCAAACTGACAGGGCAACTAATGAAAAACTGTTTTTT.

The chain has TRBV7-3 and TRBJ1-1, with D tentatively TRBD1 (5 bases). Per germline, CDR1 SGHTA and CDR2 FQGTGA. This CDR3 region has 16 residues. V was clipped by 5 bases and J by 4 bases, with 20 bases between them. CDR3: CASSPTTPFRATEAFF. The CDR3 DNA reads TGTGCCAGCAGCCCTACTACACCATTCAGGGCCACTGAAGCTTTCTTT.

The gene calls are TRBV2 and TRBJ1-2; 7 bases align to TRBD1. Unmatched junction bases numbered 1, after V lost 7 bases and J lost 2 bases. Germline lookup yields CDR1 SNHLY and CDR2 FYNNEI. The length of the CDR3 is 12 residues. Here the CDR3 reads CASTRGNYGYTF. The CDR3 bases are TGTGCCAGCACCAGGGGGAACTATGGCTACACCTTC.

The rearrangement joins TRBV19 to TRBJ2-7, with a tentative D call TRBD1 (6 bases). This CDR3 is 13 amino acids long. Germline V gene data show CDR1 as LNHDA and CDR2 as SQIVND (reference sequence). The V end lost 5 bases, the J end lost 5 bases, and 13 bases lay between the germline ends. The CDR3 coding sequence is TGTGCCAGTAGTCATCTGCAGGGGAACGAGCAGTACTTC. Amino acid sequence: CASSHLQGNEQYF.

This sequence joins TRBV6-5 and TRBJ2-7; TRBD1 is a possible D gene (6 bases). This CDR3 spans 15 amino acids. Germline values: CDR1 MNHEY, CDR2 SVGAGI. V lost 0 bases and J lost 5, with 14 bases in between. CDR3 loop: CASSYSAQGWHEQYF. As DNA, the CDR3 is TGTGCCAGCAGTTACTCAGCCCAGGGGTGGCACGAGCAGTACTTC.

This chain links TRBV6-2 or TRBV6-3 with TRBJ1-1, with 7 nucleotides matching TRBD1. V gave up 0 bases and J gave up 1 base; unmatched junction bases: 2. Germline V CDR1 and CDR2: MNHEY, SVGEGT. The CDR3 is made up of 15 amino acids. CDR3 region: CASSYSDRRNTEAFF. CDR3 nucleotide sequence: TGTGCCAGCAGTTACTCGGACAGGAGGAACACTGAAGCTTTCTTT.

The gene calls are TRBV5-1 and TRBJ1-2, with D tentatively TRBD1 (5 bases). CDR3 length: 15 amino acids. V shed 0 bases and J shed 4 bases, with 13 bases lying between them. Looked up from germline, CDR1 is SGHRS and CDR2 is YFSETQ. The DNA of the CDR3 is TGCGCCAGCAGCTTGGATGGCAGGGTTGGCTATGGCTACACCTTC. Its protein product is CASSLDGRVGYGYTF.

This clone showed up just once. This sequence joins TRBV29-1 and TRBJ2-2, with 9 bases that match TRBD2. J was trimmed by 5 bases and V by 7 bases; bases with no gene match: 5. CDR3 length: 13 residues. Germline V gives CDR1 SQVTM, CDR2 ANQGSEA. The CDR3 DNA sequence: TGCAGCGCCAGCGGGAGGAAAACCGGGGAGCTGTTTTTT. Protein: CSASGRKTGELFF.

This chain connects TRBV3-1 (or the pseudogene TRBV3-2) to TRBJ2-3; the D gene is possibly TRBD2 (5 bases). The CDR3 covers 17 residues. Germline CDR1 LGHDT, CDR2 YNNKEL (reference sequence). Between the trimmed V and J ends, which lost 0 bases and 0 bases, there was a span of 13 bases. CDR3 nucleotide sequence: TGTGCCAGCAGCCAAGAGCTGCTGACGGGAAGCACAGATACGCAGTATTTT. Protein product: CASSQELLTGSTDTQYF.

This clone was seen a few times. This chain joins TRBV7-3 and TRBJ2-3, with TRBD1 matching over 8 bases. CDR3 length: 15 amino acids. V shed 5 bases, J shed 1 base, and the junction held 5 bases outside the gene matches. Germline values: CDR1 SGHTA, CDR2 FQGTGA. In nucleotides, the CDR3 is TGTGCCAGCAGCCCCGGGACAGGACGCACAGATACGCAGTATTTT. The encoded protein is CASSPGTGRTDTQYF.

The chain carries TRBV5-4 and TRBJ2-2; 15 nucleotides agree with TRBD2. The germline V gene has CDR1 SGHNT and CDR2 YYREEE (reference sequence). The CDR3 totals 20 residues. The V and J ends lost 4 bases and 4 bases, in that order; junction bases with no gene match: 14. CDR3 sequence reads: CASSPHLGTSGGSGTGELFF. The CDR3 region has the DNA TGTGCCAGCAGCCCACACCTTGGGACTAGCGGGGGGTCCGGCACCGGGGAGCTGTTTTTT.

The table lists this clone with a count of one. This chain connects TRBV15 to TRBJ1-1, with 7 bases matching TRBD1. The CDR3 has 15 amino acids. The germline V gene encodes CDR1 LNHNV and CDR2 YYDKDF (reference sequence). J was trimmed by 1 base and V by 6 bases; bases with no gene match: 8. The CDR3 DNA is TGTGCCACCAGAGGTGACAGGGCCCAGAACACTGAAGCTTTCTTT. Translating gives CATRGDRAQNTEAFF.

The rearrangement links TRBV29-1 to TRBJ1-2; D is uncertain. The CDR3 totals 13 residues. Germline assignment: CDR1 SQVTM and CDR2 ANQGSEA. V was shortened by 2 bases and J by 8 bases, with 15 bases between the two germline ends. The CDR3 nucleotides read TGCAGCGTTGAAATACAGCCGAAGTACGGCTACACCTTC. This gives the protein CSVEIQPKYGYTF.

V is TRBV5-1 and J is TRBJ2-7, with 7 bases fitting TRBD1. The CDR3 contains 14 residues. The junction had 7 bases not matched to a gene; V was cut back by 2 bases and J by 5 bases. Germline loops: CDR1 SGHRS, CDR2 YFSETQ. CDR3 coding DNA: TGCGCCAGCAGCTTACAGGGGTTTAGGGACGAGCAGTACTTC. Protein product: CASSLQGFRDEQYF.

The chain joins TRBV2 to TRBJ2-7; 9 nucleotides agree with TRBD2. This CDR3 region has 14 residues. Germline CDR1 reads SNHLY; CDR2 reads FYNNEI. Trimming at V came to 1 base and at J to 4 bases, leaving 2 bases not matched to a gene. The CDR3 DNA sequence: TGTGCCAGCAGTGAAGGCGGGGGGGGGTACGAGCAGTACTTC. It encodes CASSEGGGGYEQYF.

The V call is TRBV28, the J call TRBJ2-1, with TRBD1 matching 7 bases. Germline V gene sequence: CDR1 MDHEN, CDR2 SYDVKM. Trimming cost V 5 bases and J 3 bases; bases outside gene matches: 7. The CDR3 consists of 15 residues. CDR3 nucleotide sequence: TGTGCCAGCAGTGGAACAGGGGCCGTCTACAATGAGCAGTTCTTC. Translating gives CASSGTGAVYNEQFF.

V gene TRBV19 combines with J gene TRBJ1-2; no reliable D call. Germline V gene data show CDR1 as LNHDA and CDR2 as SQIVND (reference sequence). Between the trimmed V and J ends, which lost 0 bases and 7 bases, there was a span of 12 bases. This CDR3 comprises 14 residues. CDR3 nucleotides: TGTGCCAGTAGTATAGACAGCGCCGTTCCTGGCTACACCTTC. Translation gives CASSIDSAVPGYTF.

CDR3 residues: CASSLAGDSRGEQFF. CDR3 in DNA: TGCGCCAGCAGCTTGGCCGGGGACAGTCGGGGTGAGCAGTTCTTC. The J gene is TRBJ2-1, the V gene TRBV5-1; 7 bases fit TRBD1. The CDR3 consists of 15 residues. Trimming cost V 0 bases and J 9 bases; bases outside gene matches: 9. Per the germline V gene, CDR1 is SGHRS and CDR2 is YFSETQ.

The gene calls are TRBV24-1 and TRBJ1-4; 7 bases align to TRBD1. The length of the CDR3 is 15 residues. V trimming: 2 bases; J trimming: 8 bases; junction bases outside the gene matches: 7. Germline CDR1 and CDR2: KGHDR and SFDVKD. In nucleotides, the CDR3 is TGTGCCACCAGTGATTCCAGGGGGAGAGGGGAAAAACTGTTTTTT. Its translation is CATSDSRGRGEKLFF.

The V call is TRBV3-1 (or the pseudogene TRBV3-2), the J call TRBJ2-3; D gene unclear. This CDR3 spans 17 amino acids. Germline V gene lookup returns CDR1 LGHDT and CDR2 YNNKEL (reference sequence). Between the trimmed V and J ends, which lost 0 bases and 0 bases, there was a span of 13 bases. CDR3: CASSQDQWARSTDTQYF. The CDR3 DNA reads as TGTGCCAGCAGCCAAGATCAGTGGGCACGGAGCACAGATACGCAGTATTTT.

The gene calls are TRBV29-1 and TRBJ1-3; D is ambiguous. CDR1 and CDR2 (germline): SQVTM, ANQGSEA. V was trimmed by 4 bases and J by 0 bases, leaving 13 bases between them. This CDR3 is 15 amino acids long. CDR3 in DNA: TGCAGCGTTGTGGACTCGGGGAGCTCTGGAAACACCATATATTTT. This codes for CSVVDSGSSGNTIYF.

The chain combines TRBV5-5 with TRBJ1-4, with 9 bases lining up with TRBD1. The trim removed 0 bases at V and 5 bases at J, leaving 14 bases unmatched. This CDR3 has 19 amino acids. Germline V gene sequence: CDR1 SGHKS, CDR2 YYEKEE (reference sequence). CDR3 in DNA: TGTGCCAGCAGCTTGGGGGACGGGACAGGGTGGCCTAGCAATGAAAAACTGTTTTTT. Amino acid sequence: CASSLGDGTGWPSNEKLFF.

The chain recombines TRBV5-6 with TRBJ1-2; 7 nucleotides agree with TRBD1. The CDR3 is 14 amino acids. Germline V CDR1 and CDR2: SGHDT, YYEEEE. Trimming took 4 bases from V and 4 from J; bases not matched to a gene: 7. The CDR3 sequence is CASSRQGFGYGYTF. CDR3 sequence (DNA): TGTGCCAGCAGCCGACAGGGTTTCGGCTATGGCTACACCTTC.

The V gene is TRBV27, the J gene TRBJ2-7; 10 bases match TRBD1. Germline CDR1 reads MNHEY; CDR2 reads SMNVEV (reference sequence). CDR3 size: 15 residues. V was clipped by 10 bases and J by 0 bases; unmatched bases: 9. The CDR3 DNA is TGTGCCACCCGGGACAGGGGTCTACTCTCCTACGAGCAGTACTTC. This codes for CATRDRGLLSYEQYF.